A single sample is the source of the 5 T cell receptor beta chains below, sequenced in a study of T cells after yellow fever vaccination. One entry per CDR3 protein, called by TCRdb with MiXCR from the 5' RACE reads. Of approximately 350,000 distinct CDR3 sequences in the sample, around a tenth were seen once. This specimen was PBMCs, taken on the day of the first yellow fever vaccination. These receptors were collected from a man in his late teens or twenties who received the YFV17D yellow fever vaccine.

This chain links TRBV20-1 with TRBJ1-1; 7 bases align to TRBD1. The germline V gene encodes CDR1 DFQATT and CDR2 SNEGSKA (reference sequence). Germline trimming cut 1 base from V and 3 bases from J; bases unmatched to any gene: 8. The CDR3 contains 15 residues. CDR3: CSARGETGSDTEAFF. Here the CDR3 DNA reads TGCAGTGCTAGAGGAGAGACAGGGAGTGACACTGAAGCTTTCTTT.

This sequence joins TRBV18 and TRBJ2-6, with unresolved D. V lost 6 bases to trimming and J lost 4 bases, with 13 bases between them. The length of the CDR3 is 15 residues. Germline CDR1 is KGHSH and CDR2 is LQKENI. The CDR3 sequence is CASSHTPVGANVLTF. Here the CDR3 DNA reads TGTGCCAGCTCGCATACACCAGTCGGGGCCAACGTCCTGACTTTC.

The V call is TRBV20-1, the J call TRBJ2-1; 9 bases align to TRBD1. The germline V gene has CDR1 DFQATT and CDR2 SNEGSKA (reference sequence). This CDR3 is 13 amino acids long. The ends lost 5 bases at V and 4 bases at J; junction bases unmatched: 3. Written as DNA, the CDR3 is TGCAGTGCTTCACAGGGGGCGTACAATGAGCAGTTCTTC. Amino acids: CSASQGAYNEQFF.

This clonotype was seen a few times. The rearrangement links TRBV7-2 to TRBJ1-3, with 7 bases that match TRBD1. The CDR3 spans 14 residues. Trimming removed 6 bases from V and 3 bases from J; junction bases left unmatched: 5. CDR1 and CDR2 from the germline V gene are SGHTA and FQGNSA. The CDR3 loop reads CASSGDSFGNTIYF. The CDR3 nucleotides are TGTGCCAGCAGTGGGGACAGCTTTGGAAACACCATATATTTT.

The CDR3 sequence: CASSPQQGTEAFF. DNA of the CDR3: TGTGCCAGCAGCCCACAACAGGGAACTGAAGCTTTCTTT. The chain joins TRBV7-3 to TRBJ1-1, with D possibly matching TRBD1 (6 bases). Germline CDR1 reads SGHTA; CDR2 reads FQGTGA. The CDR3 consists of 13 residues. Trimming left V 5 bases short and J 5 bases short, with 12 bases between.